This T cell receptor beta chain emerged from a study of cytomegalovirus exposure and HLA in healthy donors. Study findings and constraints: According to a subsequent analysis, TCR clusters from the first cohort were inclined to appear together in the 120 validation repertoires. Cytomegalovirus-associated TCR beta chains were listed, numbering 164. Most TCR sequences were uncommon, yet certain public TCRs appeared in many donors.

TCRdb keeps only in-frame clones here, not all; method: immunoSEQ multiplex PCR. The sample yields roughly 200,000 clones, around nine tenths seen once. The CDR3 totals 14 residues. V was pared by 3 bases and J by 3 bases, with 10 bases between. The germline V gene has CDR1 SGHRS and CDR2 YFSETQ. Details on this clone: What it binds is not known.

This TCR was recovered from a man aged 25-45 years in good health and CMV-seropositive. The chain combines TRBV5-1 with TRBJ1-5; a weak D match, TRBD1 (6 bases). The sequencing input was PBMCs. The CDR3 DNA follows: TGCGCCAGCAGCTGGGGGGGCAACAATCAGCCCCAGCATTTT. Its translation is CASSWGGNNQPQHF.